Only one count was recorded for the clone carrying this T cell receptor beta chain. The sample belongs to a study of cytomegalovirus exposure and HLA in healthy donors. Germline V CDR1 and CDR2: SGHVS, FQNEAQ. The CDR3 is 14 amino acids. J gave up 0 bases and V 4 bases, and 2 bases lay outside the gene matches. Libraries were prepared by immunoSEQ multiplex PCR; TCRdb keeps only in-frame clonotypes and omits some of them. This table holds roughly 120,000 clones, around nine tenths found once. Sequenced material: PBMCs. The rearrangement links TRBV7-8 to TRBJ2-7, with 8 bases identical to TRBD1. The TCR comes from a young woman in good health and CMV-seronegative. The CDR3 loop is CASSWDRNSYEQYF. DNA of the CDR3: TGTGCCAGCAGCTGGGACAGGAACTCCTACGAGCAGTACTTC.